The 19 T cell receptor beta chains given below trace back to one sample, sequenced in a study of shared clonotypes between healthy human individuals. Only CD45RO-negative cells positively selected for CCR7 counted as naive CD8 cells, so terminally differentiated effector memory CD45RA+ cells were excluded. Sequenced by immunoSEQ multiplex PCR; TCRdb stores in-frame clones only, minus some. The table records just over 2,000,000 clones, about 95% of them present only once. Sequencing used naive CD8+ T cells sorted from blood. These receptors were obtained from a man between 18 and 35 years old in good health.

V usage is TRBV6-6 and J usage is TRBJ2-7, with a weak D call TRBD2 (6 bases). The CDR3 loop spans 15 amino acids. The germline V gene has CDR1 MNHNY and CDR2 SVGAGI (reference sequence). Between the trimmed V and J ends, which lost 1 base and 5 bases, there was a span of 15 bases. CDR3 sequence: CASSYLTGRGHEQYF. CDR3 bases: TGTGCCAGCAGTTACTTAACCGGGAGAGGTCACGAGCAGTACTTC.

The CDR3 DNA sequence: TGCGCCAGCAGCCAAGATAGTCAGATAAATTCACCCCTCCACTTT. Its translation is CASSQDSQINSPLHF. V usage is TRBV4-3 and J usage is TRBJ1-6; unclear D gene. Germline CDR1 is LGHNA and CDR2 is YSLEER. The CDR3 is 15 residues long. The V and J ends lost 0 bases and 7 bases respectively, with 10 bases between them.

The chain employs TRBV7-2 and TRBJ2-7, with D maybe TRBD1 (5 bases). Deletions cut 1 base from V and 3 bases from J, with 13 bases between. Germline CDR1 is SGHTA and CDR2 is FQGNSA. The CDR3 covers 15 residues. The CDR3 nucleotides are TGTGCCAGCAGCTTAGGAATGGCAGGGTTCTACGAGCAGTACTTC. Amino acids: CASSLGMAGFYEQYF.

The rearrangement joins TRBV6-5 to TRBJ2-7; D is undetermined. The germline V gene has CDR1 MNHEY and CDR2 SVGAGI. V was clipped by 7 bases and J by 2 bases, with 12 bases between them. The CDR3 spans 13 residues. CDR3 loop: CASTLGEAYEQYF. The CDR3 DNA reads as TGTGCCAGCACTCTAGGCGAGGCCTACGAGCAGTACTTC.

With regard to this clone: The sample carries other DNA sequences with the same CDR3. The chain recombines TRBV27 with TRBJ2-6; no definite D call. The V gene lost 3 bases and the J gene lost 1 base, with 4 bases spanning the gap. CDR1 and CDR2 (germline): MNHEY, SMNVEV (reference sequence). CDR3 size: 14 residues. CDR3 amino acids: CASSFSSGANVLTF. The DNA of the CDR3 is TGTGCCAGCAGTTTCTCTTCTGGGGCCAACGTCCTGACTTTC.

J is TRBJ2-7 and V is TRBV25-1, with D unclear. Germline CDR1 reads MGHDK; CDR2 reads SYGVNS. V was shortened by 7 bases and J by 3 bases, with 7 bases between the two germline ends. The CDR3 runs 11 residues. The CDR3 loop reads CASTLNYEQYF. The CDR3 DNA follows: TGTGCCAGCACCCTGAACTACGAGCAGTACTTC.

This clone has a handful of counts. V and J are TRBV19 and TRBJ1-1, with a tentative D call TRBD1 (5 bases). The CDR3 loop spans 15 amino acids. V was shortened by 3 bases and J by 1 base, with 12 bases between the two germline ends. Looked up from germline, CDR1 is LNHDA and CDR2 is SQIVND (reference sequence). Written as DNA, the CDR3 is TGTGCCAGTAGTATGTGGGGGTTGGGGAACACTGAAGCTTTCTTT. Translating it yields CASSMWGLGNTEAFF. Filled out from reference TRBV19 and TRBJ1-1, the complete variable domain reads DGGITQSPKYLFRKEGQNVTLSCEQNLNHDAMYWYRQDPGQGLRLIYYSQIVNDFQKGDIAEGYSVSREKKESFPLTVTSAQKNPTAFYLCASSMWGLGNTEAFFGQGTRLTVV.

The rearrangement links TRBV7-9 to TRBJ2-7; possible D gene TRBD2, 6 bases. The germline V gene encodes CDR1 SEHNR and CDR2 FQNEAQ (reference sequence). The CDR3 length is 14 residues. Trimming removed 5 bases from V and 0 bases from J, with 11 bases in between. This CDR3 is CASSPGTLSYEQYF. CDR3 in DNA: TGTGCCAGCAGCCCCGGGACTCTCTCCTACGAGCAGTACTTC.

This chain uses TRBV9 with TRBJ2-3; TRBD1 aligns across 8 bases. In germline, CDR1 is SGDLS, CDR2 YYNGEE. J gave up 2 bases and V 0 bases, and 8 bases lay outside the gene matches. This CDR3 contains 17 residues. The CDR3 is CASSVVGTGLYTDTQYF. CDR3 bases: TGTGCCAGCAGCGTAGTCGGGACAGGACTTTACACAGATACGCAGTATTTT.

This clone was observed once. This chain uses TRBV6-5 with TRBJ2-1; tentative D call: TRBD1 (7 bases). V lost 5 bases and J 7 bases, leaving 18 bases between the germline ends. In germline, CDR1 is MNHEY, CDR2 SVGAGI. The CDR3 totals 15 residues. In nucleotides, the CDR3 is TGTGCCAGCAGTCCGGCGACAGGGAGGAGAAATGAGCAGTTCTTC. Its protein is CASSPATGRRNEQFF.

The J gene is TRBJ1-5, the V gene TRBV10-2, with D uncertain. V lost 8 bases, J lost 4 bases, and 12 bases lay in between. Germline V gene data show CDR1 as WSHSY and CDR2 as SAAADI. This CDR3 has 13 residues. In DNA, the CDR3 is TGCGCCAGCGGCAGAGGAGTGAATCAGCCCCAGCATTTT. It specifies CASGRGVNQPQHF.

V usage is TRBV28 and J usage is TRBJ1-4, with D perhaps matching TRBD1 (6 bases). V was trimmed by 5 bases and J by 2 bases, leaving 9 bases between them. From germline, CDR1 is MDHEN and CDR2 SYDVKM. The CDR3 is 14 amino acids. DNA for the CDR3: TGTGCCAGCAGTCGGACAGACACTAATGAAAAACTGTTTTTT. This codes for CASSRTDTNEKLFF. The full variable domain, completed using reference TRBV28 and TRBJ1-4, is DVKVTQSSRYLVKRTGEKVFLECVQDMDHENMFWYRQDPGLGLRLIYFSYDVKMKEKGDIPEGYSVSREKKERFSLILESASTNQTSMYLCASSRTDTNEKLFFGSGTQLSVL.

The V gene is TRBV18, the J gene TRBJ1-3; D is perhaps TRBD1 (5 bases). The germline CDR1 and CDR2 sequences are KGHSH and LQKENI. With 5 bases removed from V and 3 bases from J, the gap between germline ends came to 17 bases. The CDR3 is 16 amino acids. The CDR3 sequence: CASSDMFGTDGNTIYF. CDR3 nucleotides: TGTGCCAGCTCAGATATGTTCGGGACCGATGGAAACACCATATATTTT.

The chain recombines TRBV28 with TRBJ1-1, with 7 bases aligning to TRBD1. V gave up 5 bases and J gave up 4 bases; unmatched junction bases: 10. This CDR3 spans 15 amino acids. Germline CDR1 is MDHEN and CDR2 is SYDVKM. The CDR3 sequence is CASSTYRGGSTEAFF. The DNA of the CDR3 is TGTGCCAGCAGTACATACAGGGGAGGGAGCACTGAAGCTTTCTTT.

The chain combines TRBV7-8 with TRBJ2-1; maybe TRBD2 (6 bases). Germline lookup yields CDR1 SGHVS and CDR2 FQNEAQ. V dropped 0 bases and J dropped 4 bases, with 16 bases sitting between them. The CDR3 is 17 amino acids. CDR3 in amino acids: CASSLAMWEAPYNEQFF. The CDR3 coding sequence is TGTGCCAGCAGCTTAGCGATGTGGGAGGCCCCATACAATGAGCAGTTCTTC.

There are a few counts of this clone. Different DNA sequences within this sample yield the same CDR3. The genes are TRBV5-6 and TRBJ2-7, with a possible D match to TRBD1 (5 bases). The V gene's germline CDR1 is SGHDT and CDR2 YYEEEE. CDR3 length: 13 amino acids. V lost 0 bases to trimming and J lost 2 bases, with 6 bases between them. The CDR3 DNA reads as TGTGCCAGCAGCTTGGGCAGGGCCTACGAGCAGTACTTC. Translated: CASSLGRAYEQYF.

This sequence joins TRBV11-3 and TRBJ2-2, with D uncertain. The germline gives CDR1 SGHNT, CDR2 YENEEA. The ends were cut back, 4 bases at V and 2 bases at J, with 14 bases in the middle. The CDR3 loop spans 16 amino acids. The DNA for the CDR3 is TGTGCCAGCAGCTCAATCGACTTTAGAAACACCGGGGAGCTGTTTTTT. Translated: CASSSIDFRNTGELFF.

The chain joins TRBV6-5 to TRBJ2-2; D not resolved. The CDR3 covers 15 residues. The V and J ends lost 0 bases and 6 bases respectively, with 11 bases between them. Germline V gene sequence: CDR1 MNHEY, CDR2 SVGAGI. CDR3 nucleotides: TGTGCCAGCAGTTACTCGATATGGTCGGCCGGGGAGCTGTTTTTT. Translation: CASSYSIWSAGELFF.

A note on this clone: Other nucleotide sequences from this sample produce the same CDR3. V and J are TRBV7-9 and TRBJ1-1; no clear D. V gave up 1 base and J gave up 1 base, with 7 bases separating them. Looked up from germline, CDR1 is SEHNR and CDR2 is FQNEAQ (reference sequence). The CDR3 is 14 amino acids. The CDR3 protein is CASSLGVGNTEAFF. CDR3 sequence (DNA): TGTGCCAGCAGCTTAGGGGTGGGGAACACTGAAGCTTTCTTT. The variable domain in full, completed from reference TRBV7-9 and TRBJ1-1, reads DTGVSQNPRHKITKRGQNVTFRCDPISEHNRLYWYRQTLGQGPEFLTYFQNEAQLEKSRLLSDRFSAERPKGSFSTLEIQRTEQGDSAMYLCASSLGVGNTEAFFGQGTRLTVV.